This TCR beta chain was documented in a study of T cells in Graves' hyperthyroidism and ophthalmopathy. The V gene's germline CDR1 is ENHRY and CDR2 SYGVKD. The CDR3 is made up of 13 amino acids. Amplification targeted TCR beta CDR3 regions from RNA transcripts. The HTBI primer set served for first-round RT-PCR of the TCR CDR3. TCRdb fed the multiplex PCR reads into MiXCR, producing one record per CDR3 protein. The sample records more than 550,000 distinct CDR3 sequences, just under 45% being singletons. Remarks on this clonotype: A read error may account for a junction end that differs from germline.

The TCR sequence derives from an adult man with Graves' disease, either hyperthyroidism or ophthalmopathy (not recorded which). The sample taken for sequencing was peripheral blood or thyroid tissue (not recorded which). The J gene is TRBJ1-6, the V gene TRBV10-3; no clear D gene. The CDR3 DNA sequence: TGTGCCAGCAGTTACTCGATTTATTCACCCCTCCACTTT. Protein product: CASSYSIYSPLHF.